The sequence of this TCR beta chain was determined in a study of blood T cell repertoires in COVID-19. Study in general: Some COVID-19 samples were acute and others convalescent; all came from the United States, Italy and Spain. Sources were T cells, B-cell-depleted T cells, or PBMCs; the material itself was cDNA or gDNA.

The germline CDR1 and CDR2 sequences are SGHTA and FQGNSA. Trimming stripped 5 bases from V and 6 bases from J, with 18 bases between. The CDR3 spans 15 residues. Authors' analysis steps: Estimated nucleated cell counts came from reference gene primer amplification. Repertoires were generated with immunoSEQ multiplex PCR, while TCRdb's copy carries only in-frame clones and drops some. Clone size and V and J calls were adopted from that table, with D and trimming inferred from the DNA. This sample yields 70,000 or so clones, of which roughly 80% are seen a single time; approximately 6% belongs to the top ten.

This TCR was recovered from an older woman with acute or convalescent COVID-19. Material for sequencing was peripheral blood. The J gene is TRBJ2-3, the V gene TRBV7-2; TRBD2 is a possible D gene (6 bases). DNA for the CDR3: TGTGCCAGCAGCCCCAGGGCGGGGAGGTTGGATACGCAGTATTTT. The encoded protein is CASSPRAGRLDTQYF.